This TCR beta chain derives from a study of CD8+ T cells in alopecia areata. About the research overall: Oral tofacitinib, 5 to 10 mg twice daily, was given in an open-label trial.

Extracted RNA was reverse transcribed into cDNA, the sequencing template. Method: immunoSEQ multiplex PCR; TCRdb's copy keeps in-frame clones and lacks some. The sample includes about 140,000 clones, 45% to 60% of them seen just once. PBMC-derived CD4+ and CD8+ T cells were sorted. The CDR3 sequence is 15 residues long. J was trimmed by 3 bases and V by 1 base; bases with no gene match: 3. Germline V gene data show CDR1 as MGHDK and CDR2 as SYGVNS. V usage is TRBV25-1 and J usage is TRBJ2-5, with TRBD2 matching 9 bases. The sequence was collected from a human donor with alopecia areata. The material was CD4+ T cells sorted from blood, obtained at week 0. The CDR3 here is CASSEWLAGKETQYF. Here the CDR3 DNA reads TGTGCCAGCAGTGAATGGCTAGCGGGAAAAGAGACCCAGTACTTC.